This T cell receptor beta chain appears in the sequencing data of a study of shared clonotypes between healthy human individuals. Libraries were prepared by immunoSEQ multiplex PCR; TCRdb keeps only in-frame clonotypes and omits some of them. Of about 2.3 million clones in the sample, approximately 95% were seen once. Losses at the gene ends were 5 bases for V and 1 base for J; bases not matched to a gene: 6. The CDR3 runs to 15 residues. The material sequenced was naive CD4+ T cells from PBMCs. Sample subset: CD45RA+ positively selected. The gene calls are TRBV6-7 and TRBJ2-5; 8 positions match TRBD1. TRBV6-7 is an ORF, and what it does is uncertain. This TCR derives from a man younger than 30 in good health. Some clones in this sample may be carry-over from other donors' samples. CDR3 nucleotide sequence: TGTGCCAGCAGTCCCTTGGACAGGGCCCAAGAGACCCAGTACTTC. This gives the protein CASSPLDRAQETQYF.